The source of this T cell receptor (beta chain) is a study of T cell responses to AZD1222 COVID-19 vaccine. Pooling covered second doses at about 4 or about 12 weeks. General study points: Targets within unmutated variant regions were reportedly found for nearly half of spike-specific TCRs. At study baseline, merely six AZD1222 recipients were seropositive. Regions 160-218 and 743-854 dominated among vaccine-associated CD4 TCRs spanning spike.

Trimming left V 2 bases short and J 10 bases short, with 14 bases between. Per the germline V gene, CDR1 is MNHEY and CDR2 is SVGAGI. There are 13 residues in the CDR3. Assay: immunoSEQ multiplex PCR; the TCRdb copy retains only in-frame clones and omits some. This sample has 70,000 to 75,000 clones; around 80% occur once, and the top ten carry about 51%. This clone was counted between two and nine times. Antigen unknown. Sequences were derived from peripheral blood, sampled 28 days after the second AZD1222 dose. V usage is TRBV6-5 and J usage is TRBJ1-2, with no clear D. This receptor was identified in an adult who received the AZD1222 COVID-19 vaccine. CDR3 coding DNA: TGTGCCAGCAGTTACGACGGGCCCTCGGCCTACACCTTC. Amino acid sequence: CASSYDGPSAYTF.